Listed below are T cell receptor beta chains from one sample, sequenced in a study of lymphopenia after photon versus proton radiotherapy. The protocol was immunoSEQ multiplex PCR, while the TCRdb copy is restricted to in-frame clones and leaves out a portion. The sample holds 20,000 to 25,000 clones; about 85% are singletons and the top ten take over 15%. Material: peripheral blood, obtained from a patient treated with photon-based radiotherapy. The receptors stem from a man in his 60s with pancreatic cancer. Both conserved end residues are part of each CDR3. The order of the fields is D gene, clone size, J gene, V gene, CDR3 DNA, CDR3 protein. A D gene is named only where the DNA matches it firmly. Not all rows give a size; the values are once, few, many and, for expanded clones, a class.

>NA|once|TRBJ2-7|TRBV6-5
TGTGCCAGCAGTTACCGGGACGATAGCAACGAGCAGTACTTC
CASSYRDDSNEQYF
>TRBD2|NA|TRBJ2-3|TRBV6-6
TGTGCCTCTCGTGCCGGGGGGAGCACAGATACGCAGTATTTT
CASRAGGSTDTQYF
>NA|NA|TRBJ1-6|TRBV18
TGTGCCAGCTCACCAGTTGCGGGGGAGGGCGGTTCACCCCTCCACTTT
CASSPVAGEGGSPLHF
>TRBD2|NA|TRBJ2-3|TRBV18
TGTGCCAGCTCCCCTCTAGCGGGGGGGCCAGATACGCAGTATTTT
CASSPLAGGPDTQYF
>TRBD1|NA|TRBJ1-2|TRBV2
TGTGCCAGCAGGGGACAGAACTATGGCTACACCTTC
CASRGQNYGYTF
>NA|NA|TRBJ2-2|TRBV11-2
TGTGCCAGCAGTTACACAAACACCGGGGAGCTGTTTTTT
CASSYTNTGELFF
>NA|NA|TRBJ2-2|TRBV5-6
TGTGCCAGCAGCTCTAATGTGTACGCGAACACCGGGGAGCTGTTTTTT
CASSSNVYANTGELFF
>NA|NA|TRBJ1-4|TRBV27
TGTGCCAGCAGTTTATGGGGAGTGGTGTGGGAAAAACTGTTTTTT
CASSLWGVVWEKLFF
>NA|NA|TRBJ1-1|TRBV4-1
TGCGCCAGCAGCCGGCTCGAACAGGGCGGGAACACTGAAGCTTTCTTT
CASSRLEQGGNTEAFF
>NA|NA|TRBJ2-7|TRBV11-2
TGTGCCAGCAGCTTGCCGGGACGGACGAACGATGGGCAGTACTTC
CASSLPGRTNDGQYF
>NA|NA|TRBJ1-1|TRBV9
TGTGCCAGCAGCGTAGATGTCAGCTTGAACACTGAAGCTTTCTTT
CASSVDVSLNTEAFF
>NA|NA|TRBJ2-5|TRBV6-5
TGTGCCAGCAGTTCCTGGACTTATCAAGAGACCCAGTACTTC
CASSSWTYQETQYF
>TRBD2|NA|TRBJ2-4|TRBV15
TGTGCCACCAGCAGCGGGGGGGCGGCCAAAAACATTCAGTACTTC
CATSSGGAAKNIQYF
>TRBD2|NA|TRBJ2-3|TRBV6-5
TGTGCCAGCACCGACCGGCTAGCGGGTACAGATACGCAGTATTTT
CASTDRLAGTDTQYF
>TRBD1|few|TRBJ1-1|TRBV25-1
TGTGCCAGCAGTGGTCCGACAGGGACGGACACTGAAGCTTTCTTT
CASSGPTGTDTEAFF
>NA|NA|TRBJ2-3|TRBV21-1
TGTGCCAGCAGACATCTACTTAGGCCGGATCCTAGCACAGATACGCAGTATTTT
CASRHLLRPDPSTDTQYF
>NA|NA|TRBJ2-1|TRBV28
TGTGCCAGCAGTTCTCCTCCCCCAGGTGTGAATGAGCAGTTCTTC
CASSSPPPGVNEQFF
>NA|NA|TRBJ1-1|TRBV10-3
TGTGCCATCAGTGAGTCGTGGGGGGTGAGCACTGAAGCTTTCTTT
CAISESWGVSTEAFF
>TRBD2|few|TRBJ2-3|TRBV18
TGTGCCAGCTCACCAGGACTAGCTGGTGATGTAGATACGCAGTATTTT
CASSPGLAGDVDTQYF
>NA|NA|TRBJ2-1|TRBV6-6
TGTGCCAGCACCCCCCCTGGGGCGGATCACAATGAGCAGTTCTTC
CASTPPGADHNEQFF
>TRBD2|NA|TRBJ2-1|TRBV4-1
TGCGCCAGCAGCCAAGACCCCGGGACTAGCGGGGGGGCCGGTGAGCAGTTCTTC
CASSQDPGTSGGAGEQFF
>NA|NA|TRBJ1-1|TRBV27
TGTGCCAGCAGTTACCGACAGGTCGGTCCAGCTTTCTTT
CASSYRQVGPAFF
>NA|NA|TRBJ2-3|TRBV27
TGTGCCAGCAGTTTAGCTGCGGGGACAGATACGCAGTATTTT
CASSLAAGTDTQYF
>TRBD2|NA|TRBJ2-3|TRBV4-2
TGTGCCAGCAGCCAAGATGGAGCTAGCGGGGGGGCATGGACAGATACGCAGTATTTT
CASSQDGASGGAWTDTQYF
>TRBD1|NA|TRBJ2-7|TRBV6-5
TGTGCCAGCAGACCTACAGGGGCCTACGAGCAGTACTTC
CASRPTGAYEQYF
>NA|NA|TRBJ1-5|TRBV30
TGTGCCTGGAGTGTATCACGGGGACGAAATCAGCCCCAGCATTTT
CAWSVSRGRNQPQHF
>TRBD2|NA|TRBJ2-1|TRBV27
TGTGCCAGCAGCCTTAGCGGGGGTTCCTACAATGAGCAGTTCTTC
CASSLSGGSYNEQFF
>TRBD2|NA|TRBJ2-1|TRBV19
TGTGCCAGTAGTACCCGGGGGGGGAGGTACAATGAGCAGTTCTTC
CASSTRGGRYNEQFF
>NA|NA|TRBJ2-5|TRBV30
TGTGCCTGGAGTGTGACAAATCTAATCCTTACAGACCAAGAGACCCAGTACTTC
CAWSVTNLILTDQETQYF
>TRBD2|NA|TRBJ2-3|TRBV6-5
TGTGCCAGCAGTTACTCGACTAGCGGAGTCACAGATACGCAGTATTTT
CASSYSTSGVTDTQYF
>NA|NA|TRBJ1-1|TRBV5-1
TGCGCCAGCAGCTTGGATGGTCGGGGGGCGAGTTACACTGAAGCTTTCTTT
CASSLDGRGASYTEAFF